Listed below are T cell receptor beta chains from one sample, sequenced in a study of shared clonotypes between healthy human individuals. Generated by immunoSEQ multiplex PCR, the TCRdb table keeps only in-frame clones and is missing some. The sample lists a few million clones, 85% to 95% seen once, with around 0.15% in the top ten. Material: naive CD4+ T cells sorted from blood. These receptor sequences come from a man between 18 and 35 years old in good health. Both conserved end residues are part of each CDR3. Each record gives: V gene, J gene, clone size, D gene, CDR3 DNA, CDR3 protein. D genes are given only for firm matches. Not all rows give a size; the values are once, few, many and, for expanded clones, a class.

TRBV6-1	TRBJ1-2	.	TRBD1	TGTGCCAGCAGTGGAAACACGGGACAGGGAAGTGGCGGCTACACCTTC	CASSGNTGQGSGGYTF
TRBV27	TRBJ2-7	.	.	TGTGCCAGCAGTATCCCACATCAGAGGAAGCCCTCCTACGAGCAGTACTTC	CASSIPHQRKPSYEQYF
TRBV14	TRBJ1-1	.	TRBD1	TGTGCCAGCAGCCAAGAGGGGACAGGGGGGACTGAAGCTTTCTTT	CASSQEGTGGTEAFF
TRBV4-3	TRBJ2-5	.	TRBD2	TGCGCCAGCAGCCAAGATCCCCAGGGCGGGAGGAGTCGAGAGACCCAGTACTTC	CASSQDPQGGRSRETQYF
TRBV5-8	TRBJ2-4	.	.	TGTGCCAGCAGCCCAAGACAGGAGTTAAAAAACATTCAGTACTTC	CASSPRQELKNIQYF
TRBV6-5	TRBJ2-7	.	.	TGTGCCAGCAGGTCCTATGGGCCAAGGAACTACGAGCAGTACTTC	CASRSYGPRNYEQYF
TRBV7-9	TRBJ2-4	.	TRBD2	TGTGCCAGCAGCCCCAAGCGGGGGGTCACGGGTCTTGACATTCAGTACTTC	CASSPKRGVTGLDIQYF
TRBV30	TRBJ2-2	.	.	TGTGCCTGGACCCGGGACACCCTCAATGGGGAGCTGTTTTTT	CAWTRDTLNGELFF
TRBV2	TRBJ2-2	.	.	TGTGCCGGCACAGGAGGACCGAACACCGGGGAGCTGTTTTTT	CAGTGGPNTGELFF
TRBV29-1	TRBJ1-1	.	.	TGCAGCGTCCGAGAGGGAGGGGGGAACACTGAAGCTTTCTTT	CSVREGGGNTEAFF
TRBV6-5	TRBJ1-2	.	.	TGTGCCAGCAGCCTACAGGGTAACTATGGCTACACCTTC	CASSLQGNYGYTF
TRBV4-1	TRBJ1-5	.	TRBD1	TGCGCCAGCAGCCACACAGGGGGTCCCCAGCATTTT	CASSHTGGPQHF
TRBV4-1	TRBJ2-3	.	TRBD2	TGCGCCAGCAGCCAAGATGGGGGGGGTTCCCCCACAGATACGCAGTATTTT	CASSQDGGGSPTDTQYF
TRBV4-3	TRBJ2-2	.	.	TGCGCCAGCAGCCAAGATCACTTGGCTTCGGGGGAGCTGTTTTTT	CASSQDHLASGELFF
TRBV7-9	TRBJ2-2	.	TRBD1	TGTGCCAGCAGCTTCGGTAGGGGGCCGGGCACCGGGGAGCTGTTTTTT	CASSFGRGPGTGELFF
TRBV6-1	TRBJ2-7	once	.	TGTGCCAGCAGGGGCCTCACAGGTACCTACGAGCAGTACTTC	CASRGLTGTYEQYF
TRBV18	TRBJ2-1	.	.	TGTGCCAGCTCACCACCGGTGGTAGATTTTGACTCGGATGAGCAGTTCTTC	CASSPPVVDFDSDEQFF
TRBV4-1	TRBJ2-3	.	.	TGCGCCAGCAGCCAGACGCAACTGGTCCCCAGGGTGAGGACAGATACGCAGTATTTT	CASSQTQLVPRVRTDTQYF